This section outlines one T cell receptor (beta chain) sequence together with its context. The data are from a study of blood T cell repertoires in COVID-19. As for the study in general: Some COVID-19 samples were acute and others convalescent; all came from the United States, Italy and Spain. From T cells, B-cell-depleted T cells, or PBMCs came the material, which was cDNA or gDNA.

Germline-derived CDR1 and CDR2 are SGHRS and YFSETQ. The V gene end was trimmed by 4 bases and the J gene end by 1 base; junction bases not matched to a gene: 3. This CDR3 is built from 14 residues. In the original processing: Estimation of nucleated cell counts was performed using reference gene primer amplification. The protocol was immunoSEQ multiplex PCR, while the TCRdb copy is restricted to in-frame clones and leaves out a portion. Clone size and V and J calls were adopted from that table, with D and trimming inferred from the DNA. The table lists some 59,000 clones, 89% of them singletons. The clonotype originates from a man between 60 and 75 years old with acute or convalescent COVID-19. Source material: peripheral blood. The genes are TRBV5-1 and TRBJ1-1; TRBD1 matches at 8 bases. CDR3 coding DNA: TGCGCCAGCAGCCGGGGACAGGCGAACACTGAAGCTTTCTTT. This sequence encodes CASSRGQANTEAFF. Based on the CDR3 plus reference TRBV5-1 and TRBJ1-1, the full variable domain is KAGVTQTPRYLIKTRGQQVTLSCSPISGHRSVSWYQQTPGQGLQFLFEYFSETQRNKGNFPGRFSGRQFSNSRSEMNVSTLELGDSALYLCASSRGQANTEAFFGQGTRLTVV.